Following are 18 T cell receptor beta chains from one sample sequenced in a study of response to subunit inactivated influenza vaccine. TCRdb called the RT-PCR reads again in MiXCR, with one record for every CDR3 protein. Found here are roughly 780,000 distinct CDR3 sequences, around 20% of them singletons; the top ten hold approximately 11%. The sample consisted of PBMCs from blood, taken roughly 5 days after vaccination. The receptors here all came from a man aged 50 to 60 who received an inactivated influenza vaccine.

CDR3: CSARDDNAGPYNEQFF. The DNA for the CDR3 is TGCAGTGCTAGAGATGATAACGCAGGGCCCTACAATGAGCAGTTCTTC. The chain joins TRBV20-1 to TRBJ2-1; D may be TRBD1 (5 bases). The CDR3 spans 16 residues. Germline loops: CDR1 DFQATT, CDR2 SNEGSKA (reference sequence). Trimming took 0 bases from V and 2 from J, leaving 14 bases between them.

V is TRBV12-3 or TRBV12-4 and J is TRBJ2-7, with D hard to call. V lost 2 bases, J lost 2 bases, and 7 bases lay in between. This CDR3 is 13 amino acids long. The CDR3 spells CASSLNPPYEQYF. The DNA of the CDR3 is TGTGCCAGCAGTTTAAACCCCCCCTACGAGCAGTACTTC.

This clonotype was seen more than once but under ten times. The chain is built from TRBV20-1 and TRBJ2-3; D unresolved. The CDR3 covers 14 residues. The ends were cut back, 4 bases at V and 0 bases at J, with 11 bases in the middle. Germline values: CDR1 DFQATT, CDR2 SNEGSKA (reference sequence). The CDR3 DNA reads TGCAGTGCTACGGGCTGGGCCAGCACAGATACGCAGTATTTT. Encoded protein: CSATGWASTDTQYF.

Note on this clonotype: A read error may produce the germline difference seen at one junction end. The chain joins TRBV2 to TRBJ2-2; TRBD2 matches 7 bases. Germline-derived CDR1 and CDR2 are SNHLY and FYNNEI. The CDR3 is 16 amino acids. The CDR3 protein is CTSSFTSDPNTGELFF. CDR3 bases: TGTACCAGCAGTTTCACTAGCGACCCGAACACCGGGGAGCTGTTTTTT.

This clonotype was observed at least ten times. DNA of the CDR3: TGCAGTGCTGTGGGACTAGCGCTTTCCTACGAGCAGTACTTC. Translation: CSAVGLALSYEQYF. V usage is TRBV20-1 and J usage is TRBJ2-7; 10 bases align to TRBD2. The CDR3 sequence is 14 residues long. The V segment lost 5 bases and the J segment 1 base; nucleotides outside the gene matches: 5. Germline lookup yields CDR1 DFQATT and CDR2 SNEGSKA (reference sequence).

This clonotype appeared a few times. The chain couples TRBV25-1 to TRBJ2-5, with D possibly being TRBD1 (6 bases). Trimming pared 3 bases from V and 4 bases from J, leaving 15 bases between. The CDR3 contains 15 residues. CDR1 MGHDK and CDR2 SYGVNS come from the germline V gene. The CDR3 region is CASSDTGSSAETQYF. The DNA for the CDR3 is TGTGCCAGCAGTGATACAGGGTCGTCAGCAGAGACCCAGTACTTC.

The chain links TRBV6-2 or TRBV6-3 to TRBJ2-7; 9 bases fit TRBD2. The CDR3 extends over 14 amino acids. Germline CDR1 and CDR2: MNHEY and SVGEGT. The V segment lost 5 bases and the J segment 4 bases; nucleotides outside the gene matches: 6. In nucleotides, the CDR3 is TGTGCCAGCAGTGACGGGACTAGCAGGTACGAGCAGTACTTC. Translated, it gives CASSDGTSRYEQYF.

This clonotype has only a few counts. The V call is TRBV7-2, the J call TRBJ2-2, with 7 bases fitting TRBD1. Germline loops: CDR1 SGHTA, CDR2 FQGNSA. The CDR3 has 15 amino acids. V gave up 11 bases and J gave up 3 bases; unmatched junction bases: 12. The chain's CDR3 is CASRSGDSYTGELFF. The CDR3, as DNA: TGTGCCTCCCGCAGTGGGGACAGTTACACCGGGGAGCTGTTTTTT.

The chain is built from TRBV3-1 and TRBJ2-7; D unclear. CDR3 length: 14 residues. Trimming took off 1 base at V and 2 bases at J, with 9 bases between the two ends. Per the germline V gene, CDR1 is LGHDT and CDR2 is YNNKEL (reference sequence). The CDR3 DNA is TGTGCCAGCAGCCAAGTGGGGATAACCTACGAGCAGTACTTC. It encodes CASSQVGITYEQYF.

In its sample, this clonotype was seen many times. The rearrangement uses TRBV7-2 and TRBJ1-5, with no clear D. Germline V gene lookup returns CDR1 SGHTA and CDR2 FQGNSA. V dropped 4 bases and J dropped 2 bases, with 15 bases sitting between them. This CDR3 is 16 amino acids long. This CDR3 is CASSSRLGDRNQPQHF. CDR3 nucleotide sequence: TGTGCCAGCAGCTCTCGCCTCGGGGATCGCAATCAGCCCCAGCATTTT.

This clonotype was counted between two and nine times. This sequence joins TRBV20-1 and TRBJ2-7, with D tentatively TRBD2 (6 bases). Germline CDR1 and CDR2: DFQATT and SNEGSKA (reference sequence). This CDR3 region has 14 residues. V was cut by 2 bases and J by 0 bases, with 11 bases left in between. The CDR3 nucleotides read TGCAGTGCTAGAAATAGCGGCCGCTCCTACGAGCAGTACTTC. It yields the protein CSARNSGRSYEQYF.

V and J are TRBV5-5 and TRBJ2-5, with 8 bases aligning to TRBD2. This CDR3 contains 15 residues. Germline values: CDR1 SGHKS, CDR2 YYEKEE (reference sequence). Trimming cost V 4 bases and J 2 bases; bases outside gene matches: 7. The CDR3 sequence: CASSMGGGTQETQYF. The CDR3, as DNA: TGTGCCAGCAGCATGGGCGGGGGGACACAAGAGACCCAGTACTTC.

This chain uses TRBV29-1 with TRBJ1-1, with D perhaps matching TRBD1 (6 bases). The germline CDR1 and CDR2 sequences are SQVTM and ANQGSEA. The CDR3 has 11 residues. Trimming removed 6 bases from V and 3 bases from J, with 8 bases in between. The CDR3 is CSVRQDTEAFF. The CDR3 DNA reads TGCAGCGTGCGACAGGACACTGAAGCTTTCTTT.

J is TRBJ2-2 and V is TRBV7-2; D is ambiguous. The germline V and J ends were trimmed by 7 bases and 4 bases, with 13 bases remaining between them. The CDR3 extends over 14 amino acids. Germline V gene sequence: CDR1 SGHTA, CDR2 FQGNSA. The CDR3 bases are TGTGCCAGCACCTCCGGTCTCGGCACCGGGGAGCTGTTTTTT. The encoded protein is CASTSGLGTGELFF.

This chain uses TRBV2 with TRBJ1-6, with 8 bases lining up with TRBD1. CDR1 and CDR2 (germline): SNHLY, FYNNEI. The CDR3 covers 13 residues. The V and J ends lost 6 bases and 9 bases, in that order; junction bases with no gene match: 4. Written as DNA, the CDR3 is TGTGCCAGCAGCACAGGGGGTGGTTCACCCCTCCACTTT. Translation gives CASSTGGGSPLHF.

This rearrangement joins TRBV12-3 or TRBV12-4 to TRBJ1-4; no definite D call. The CDR3 contains 12 residues. V was trimmed by 2 bases and J by 7 bases, leaving 5 bases between them. The CDR3 sequence is CASSLPPEKLFF. The CDR3 DNA is TGTGCCAGCAGTTTACCCCCTGAAAAACTGTTTTTT.

This clonotype was seen only a few times. J is TRBJ1-6 and V is TRBV4-1; TRBD1 is a possible D gene (5 bases). This CDR3 contains 18 residues. V lost 1 base and J lost 4, with 17 bases in between. Germline V gene data show CDR1 as MGHRA and CDR2 as YSYEKL. The CDR3 sequence: CASSQGFSGLSYNSPLHF. The CDR3, as DNA: TGCGCCAGCAGCCAAGGGTTCTCAGGGCTCAGTTATAATTCACCCCTCCACTTT.

This clonotype has only a few counts. The chain's CDR3 is CASSLPEAYNEQFF. In DNA, the CDR3 is TGTGCCAGCAGTCTTCCGGAGGCCTACAATGAGCAGTTCTTC. The J gene is TRBJ2-1, the V gene TRBV7-8; D possibly corresponds to TRBD2 (5 bases). V was trimmed by 6 bases and J by 2 bases, leaving 11 bases between them. CDR1 and CDR2 (germline): SGHVS, FQNEAQ. The CDR3 sequence is 14 residues long. Drawing the rest from reference TRBV7-8 and TRBJ2-1, the complete variable domain is GAGVSQSPRYKVAKRGQDVALRCDPISGHVSLFWYQQALGQGPEFLTYFQNEAQLDKSGLPSDRFFAERPEGSVSTLKIQRTQQEDSAVYLCASSLPEAYNEQFFGPGTRLTVL.